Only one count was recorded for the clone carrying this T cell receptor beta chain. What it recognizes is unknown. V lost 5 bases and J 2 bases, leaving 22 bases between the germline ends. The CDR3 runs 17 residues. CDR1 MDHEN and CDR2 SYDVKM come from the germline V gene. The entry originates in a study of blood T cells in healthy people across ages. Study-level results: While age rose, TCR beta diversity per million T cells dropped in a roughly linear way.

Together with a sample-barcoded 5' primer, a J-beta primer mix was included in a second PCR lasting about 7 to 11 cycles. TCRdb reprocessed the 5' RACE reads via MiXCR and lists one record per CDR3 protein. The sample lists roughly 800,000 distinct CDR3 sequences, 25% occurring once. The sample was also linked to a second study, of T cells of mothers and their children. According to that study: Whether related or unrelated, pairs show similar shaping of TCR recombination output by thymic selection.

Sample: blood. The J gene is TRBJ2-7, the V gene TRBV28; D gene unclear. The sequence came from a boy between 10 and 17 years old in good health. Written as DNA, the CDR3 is TGTGCCAGCAGTCCCCAAGGGATGGGCTCCCACCCCTACGAGCAGTACTTC. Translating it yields CASSPQGMGSHPYEQYF.